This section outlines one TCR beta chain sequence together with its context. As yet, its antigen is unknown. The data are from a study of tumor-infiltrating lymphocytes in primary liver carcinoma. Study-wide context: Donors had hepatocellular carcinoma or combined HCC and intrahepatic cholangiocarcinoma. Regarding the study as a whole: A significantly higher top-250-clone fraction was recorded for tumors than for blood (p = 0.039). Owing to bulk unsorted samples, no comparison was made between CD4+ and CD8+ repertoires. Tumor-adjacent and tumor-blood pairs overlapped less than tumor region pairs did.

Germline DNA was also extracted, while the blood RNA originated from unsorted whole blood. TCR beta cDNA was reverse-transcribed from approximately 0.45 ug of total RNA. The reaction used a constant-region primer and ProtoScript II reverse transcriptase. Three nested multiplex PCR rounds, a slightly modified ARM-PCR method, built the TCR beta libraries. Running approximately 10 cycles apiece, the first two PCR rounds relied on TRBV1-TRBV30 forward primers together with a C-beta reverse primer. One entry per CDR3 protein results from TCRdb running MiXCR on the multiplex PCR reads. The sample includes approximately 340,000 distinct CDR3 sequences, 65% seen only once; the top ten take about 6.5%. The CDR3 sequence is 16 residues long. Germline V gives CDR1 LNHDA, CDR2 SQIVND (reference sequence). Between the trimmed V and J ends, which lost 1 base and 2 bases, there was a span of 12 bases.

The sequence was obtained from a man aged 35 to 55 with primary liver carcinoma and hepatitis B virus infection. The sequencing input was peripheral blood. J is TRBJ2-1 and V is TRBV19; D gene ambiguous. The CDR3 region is CASSIGAESPYNEQFF. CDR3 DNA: TGTGCCAGTAGTATAGGGGCGGAGAGCCCCTACAATGAGCAGTTCTTC. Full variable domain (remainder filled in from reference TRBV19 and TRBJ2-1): DGGITQSPKYLFRKEGQNVTLSCEQNLNHDAMYWYRQDPGQGLRLIYYSQIVNDFQKGDIAEGYSVSREKKESFPLTVTSAQKNPTAFYLCASSIGAESPYNEQFFGPGTRLTVL.